This TCR beta chain was sequenced during a study of OX40 agonist ivuxolimab in advanced cancers. This CDR3 contains 15 residues. Germline CDR1 and CDR2: SGDLS and YYNGEE. Deletions cut 1 base from V and 5 bases from J, with 15 bases between. Clones were read by immunoSEQ multiplex PCR, and TCRdb kept only the in-frame ones, dropping some. The table records 50,000 to 75,000 clones, 87% of them present only once. The sequence derives from an adult with an advanced solid tumor such as melanoma, head and neck, liver or kidney cancer. The chain uses TRBV9 and TRBJ2-5; the D is unclear. The sequencing used CD4+ or CD8+ T cells sorted from blood, collected in a trial of the OX40 agonist ivuxolimab. The CDR3 DNA is TGTGCCAGCAGCGTACTTTCCTACGGATCGGAGACCCAGTACTTC. Encoded protein: CASSVLSYGSETQYF.